The clone carrying this T cell receptor (beta chain) was counted a single time. The data are from a study of blood T cell repertoires in COVID-19. Study in general: Some COVID-19 samples were acute and others convalescent; all came from the United States, Italy and Spain. From T cells, B-cell-depleted T cells, or PBMCs came the material, which was cDNA or gDNA.

Germline CDR1 LGHDT, CDR2 YNNKEL (reference sequence). J lost 5 bases, V lost 1 base, and 6 bases had no gene match. This CDR3 contains 15 residues. Original data processing: Estimation of nucleated cell counts relied on the amplification of reference gene primers. The method was immunoSEQ multiplex PCR; TCRdb's version includes in-frame clones alone and lacks a portion of them. V and J calls and clone size follow that table, whereas D and trimming were derived from the DNA. The top ten hold 2.5% to 3.5% of the sample, which has 200,000 to 250,000 clones, roughly 86% seen once. The material sequenced was peripheral blood. This rearrangement joins TRBV3-1 (or the pseudogene TRBV3-2) to TRBJ2-5, with TRBD2 matching over 8 bases. The origin of this receptor is a woman aged 55-69 years with acute or convalescent COVID-19. CDR3 bases: TGTGCCAGCAGCCAAGTAAAAGCGGGGGTGGAGACCCAGTACTTC. It translates to CASSQVKAGVETQYF.